Listed below are T cell receptor beta chains from one sample, sequenced in a study of T-cell reconstitution after alpha-beta-depleted transplantation in children. One entry per CDR3 protein, called by TCRdb with MiXCR from the PCR reads. The table includes about 110,000 distinct CDR3 sequences, around 6.4% detected once. Source: PBMCs, mostly from graft donor cells, taken 360 days after TCRalphabeta/CD19-depleted stem cell transplant. These receptors originate from a male patient aged 2 to 9 who had a stem cell transplant for acute lymphoblastic leukemia, so the T cells may come from the graft donor. Both conserved end residues are part of each CDR3. A D gene is named only where the DNA matches it firmly. Clone size appears in some rows only: once, few, many, or a class for an expanded clone.

abundance	v_gene	j_gene	d_gene	CDR3aa	CDR3nt
.	TRBV11-2	TRBJ2-7	.	CASSAGTAYEQYF	TGTGCCAGCAGCGCGGGGACAGCCTACGAGCAGTACTTC
.	TRBV7-2	TRBJ2-3	.	CASSPHRVGTDTQYF	TGTGCCAGCAGCCCCCACAGGGTGGGTACAGATACGCAGTATTTT
many	TRBV4-1	TRBJ2-1	.	CASSQGQLSSYNEQFF	TGCGCCAGCAGCCAAGGACAGTTAAGCTCCTACAATGAGCAGTTCTTC
few	TRBV11-3	TRBJ2-2	TRBD2	CASSPWSGRANTGELFF	TGTGCCAGCAGCCCGTGGAGCGGGAGAGCGAACACCGGGGAGCTGTTTTTT
many	TRBV6-5	TRBJ1-5	.	CASSTRTVSNQPQHF	TGTGCCAGCAGTACTCGGACGGTTAGCAATCAGCCCCAGCATTTT
many	TRBV24-1	TRBJ2-1	TRBD2	CATSDFAGGFYNEQFF	TGTGCCACCAGTGATTTTGCGGGGGGGTTCTACAATGAGCAGTTCTTC
few	TRBV15	TRBJ2-3	TRBD2	CATHSGRWTDTQYF	TGTGCCACCCATAGCGGGAGATGGACAGATACGCAGTATTTT
many	TRBV7-2	TRBJ2-7	.	CASRLTAVYEQYF	TGTGCCAGCAGATTAACAGCGGTCTACGAGCAGTACTTC
.	TRBV28	TRBJ2-2	.	CASRKGAGELFF	TGTGCCAGCAGAAAGGGGGCCGGGGAGCTGTTTTTT
many	TRBV4-2	TRBJ2-1	TRBD2	CASSQETGGYNEQFF	TGTGCCAGCAGCCAAGAAACGGGGGGATACAATGAGCAGTTCTTC
many	TRBV12-3/TRBV12-4	TRBJ1-1	.	CASTTGGTEAFF	TGTGCCAGCACCACGGGAGGCACTGAAGCTTTCTTT
many	TRBV11-2	TRBJ2-5	.	CASSFSGYQETQYF	TGTGCCAGCAGCTTCTCGGGATACCAAGAGACCCAGTACTTC
few	TRBV5-4	TRBJ2-5	TRBD2	CASSLAGDWYQETQYF	TGTGCCAGCAGCCTAGCGGGAGACTGGTACCAAGAGACCCAGTACTTC
few	TRBV7-8	TRBJ2-7	TRBD2	CASSPRSGSIFEQYF	TGTGCCAGCAGCCCCCGAAGCGGGAGTATTTTCGAGCAGTACTTC
.	TRBV4-1	TRBJ2-7	.	CASSQVGGVREQYF	TGCGCCAGCAGCCAAGTTGGAGGGGTGAGGGAGCAGTACTTC
many	TRBV10-3	TRBJ2-3	.	CAISESNGDTDTQYF	TGTGCCATCAGTGAGTCGAACGGAGACACAGATACGCAGTATTTT
many	TRBV5-1	TRBJ2-7	.	CASSFLPSREVKYEQYF	TGCGCCAGCAGCTTCCTCCCTTCTAGAGAGGTTAAGTACGAGCAGTACTTC
many	TRBV7-8	TRBJ2-7	.	CASSLADGSSYEQYF	TGTGCCAGCAGCTTAGCGGACGGGAGCTCCTACGAGCAGTACTTC
many	TRBV12-3/TRBV12-4	TRBJ2-1	TRBD2	CASSLSASGGGGKQFF	TGTGCCAGCAGTTTATCCGCTAGCGGGGGGGGCGGGAAGCAGTTCTTC
few	TRBV2	TRBJ1-1	.	CASSVPGLEAFF	TGTGCCAGCAGTGTACCGGGACTTGAGGCTTTCTTT
many	TRBV6-1	TRBJ1-1	.	CASSLGVLNTEAFF	TGTGCCAGCAGTCTAGGGGTCCTGAACACTGAAGCTTTCTTT
many	TRBV7-2	TRBJ1-2	.	CASRAGANYGYTF	TGTGCCAGCAGAGCAGGGGCTAACTATGGCTACACCTTC
.	TRBV6-5	TRBJ2-3	TRBD2	CASSYWVAGTDTQYF	TGTGCCAGCAGTTACTGGGTAGCGGGAACAGATACGCAGTATTTT
.	TRBV11-2	TRBJ2-3	TRBD2	CASSLKVTSGGSTDTQYF	TGTGCCAGCAGCCTTAAGGTTACTAGCGGGGGGAGCACAGATACGCAGTATTTT
many	TRBV5-1	TRBJ1-6	.	CASSLSGAVGSYNSPLHF	TGCGCCAGCAGCTTGTCTGGGGCGGTTGGCTCCTATAATTCACCCCTCCACTTT
many	TRBV6-2/TRBV6-3	TRBJ1-1	TRBD1	CASSPGTGVRTEAFF	TGTGCCAGCAGTCCCGGGACAGGGGTGCGAACTGAAGCTTTCTTT
medium-sized	TRBV30	TRBJ1-1	.	CAWKTQGLEAFF	TGTGCCTGGAAAACACAGGGACTTGAAGCTTTCTTT
few	TRBV6-5	TRBJ2-5	.	CASSYSTLQETQYF	TGTGCCAGCAGTTACTCGACACTTCAAGAGACCCAGTACTTC
few	TRBV6-5	TRBJ1-4	.	CASSYSPARNEKLFF	TGTGCCAGCAGTTACTCGCCAGCGAGAAATGAAAAACTGTTTTTT
.	TRBV20-1	TRBJ2-3	TRBD2	CSARAKAGGLADTQYF	TGCAGTGCTAGAGCTAAGGCGGGAGGGCTTGCAGATACGCAGTATTTT
few	TRBV20-1	TRBJ2-1	TRBD2	CSARDPAGGYYNEQFF	TGCAGTGCTAGAGATCCAGCGGGGGGGTACTACAATGAGCAGTTCTTC
few	TRBV4-3	TRBJ2-3	.	CASSHLATQYF	TGCGCCAGCAGCCACCTCGCCACGCAGTATTTT
many	TRBV24-1	TRBJ2-2	TRBD2	CATSPTSGGTGELFF	TGTGCCACCAGCCCGACTAGCGGGGGCACCGGGGAGCTGTTTTTT
few	TRBV11-2	TRBJ1-1	.	CASSSWTGGGNTEAFF	TGTGCCAGCAGCTCCTGGACCGGGGGTGGGAACACTGAAGCTTTCTTT
few	TRBV12-3/TRBV12-4	TRBJ2-7	.	CASSALAISSYEQYF	TGTGCCAGCAGTGCCCTAGCGATAAGCTCCTACGAGCAGTACTTC
many	TRBV28	TRBJ2-1	TRBD2	CASPPSGGYEQFF	TGTGCCAGCCCCCCTAGCGGGGGGTATGAGCAGTTCTTC
many	TRBV10-3	TRBJ2-7	TRBD1	CAISESGDRRNEQYF	TGTGCCATCAGTGAGTCGGGGGACAGACGCAACGAGCAGTACTTC
many	TRBV29-1	TRBJ2-3	.	CSGDVSTDTQYF	TGCAGCGGGGACGTGAGCACAGATACGCAGTATTTT
many	TRBV4-3	TRBJ2-2	.	CASSQDSYTGELFF	TGCGCCAGCAGCCAAGACAGTTACACCGGGGAGCTGTTTTTT
many	TRBV7-9	TRBJ2-7	.	CASSLGGGAEQYF	TGTGCCAGCAGCTTAGGTGGCGGGGCCGAGCAGTACTTC
many	TRBV4-3	TRBJ2-7	TRBD1	CASSPGQSYEQYF	TGCGCCAGCAGCCCGGGACAGTCCTACGAGCAGTACTTC
.	TRBV7-6	TRBJ2-1	TRBD1	CASSHGSPGQVGNNEQFF	TGTGCCAGCAGCCATGGATCCCCGGGACAGGTGGGAAACAATGAGCAGTTCTTC
.	TRBV5-1	TRBJ2-7	.	CASSSSWAHEQYF	TGCGCCAGCAGCTCCAGTTGGGCCCACGAGCAGTACTTC
.	TRBV6-2/TRBV6-3	TRBJ2-2	TRBD2	CASKLAGLNTGELFF	TGTGCCAGCAAACTAGCGGGACTGAACACCGGGGAGCTGTTTTTT
many	TRBV7-9	TRBJ2-7	.	CASSLKSSYEQYF	TGTGCCAGCAGCTTAAAAAGCTCCTACGAGCAGTACTTC
many	TRBV4-2	TRBJ2-7	.	CASSQEGSDEQYF	TGTGCCAGCAGCCAAGAAGGGAGCGACGAGCAGTACTTC
.	TRBV25-1	TRBJ1-1	.	CASSGGTSNTEAFF	TGTGCCAGCAGTGGCGGGACGTCGAACACTGAAGCTTTCTTT
many	TRBV7-2	TRBJ2-3	.	CASSPAIGTDTQYF	TGTGCCAGCAGCCCCGCGATAGGCACAGATACGCAGTATTTT
many	TRBV7-9	TRBJ2-5	.	CASNPDSYQETQYF	TGTGCCAGCAACCCCGACAGTTACCAAGAGACCCAGTACTTC
many	TRBV7-9	TRBJ1-3	.	CASRPTTDGNTIYF	TGTGCCAGCAGACCTACTACAGATGGCAACACCATATATTTT
.	TRBV27	TRBJ2-5	.	CASSFFLGPQETQYF	TGTGCCAGCAGTTTCTTTCTTGGGCCTCAAGAGACCCAGTACTTC
.	TRBV9	TRBJ2-1	TRBD2	CASSSPSGGGEQFF	TGTGCCAGCAGCTCCCCTAGCGGGGGAGGGGAGCAGTTCTTC
few	TRBV3-1	TRBJ1-2	TRBD1	CASSLDDRDVYGYTF	TGTGCCAGCAGCCTCGATGACAGGGATGTTTATGGCTACACCTTC
.	TRBV4-3	TRBJ2-3	.	CASSQDRIAVDTQYF	TGCGCCAGCAGCCAAGATAGAATAGCGGTAGATACGCAGTATTTT
many	TRBV4-2	TRBJ2-7	.	CASSPIPSELYEQYF	TGTGCCAGCAGCCCCATACCTAGCGAGCTCTACGAGCAGTACTTC
many	TRBV5-6	TRBJ2-1	.	CASSLADSLFGSYNEQFF	TGTGCCAGCAGCTTGGCGGACAGCCTTTTTGGGTCCTACAATGAGCAGTTCTTC
many	TRBV25-1	TRBJ2-5	.	CASSDPGRARTQYF	TGTGCCAGCAGTGACCCAGGCAGGGCGAGGACCCAGTACTTC
many	TRBV25-1	TRBJ2-3	TRBD2	CASSERVLAGATDTQYF	TGTGCCAGCAGTGAAAGGGTCCTAGCGGGAGCCACAGATACGCAGTATTTT
.	TRBV7-6	TRBJ2-2	.	CASSVRDTGKANTGELFF	TGTGCCAGCAGTGTCCGGGACACGGGAAAAGCGAACACCGGGGAGCTGTTTTTT
.	TRBV30	TRBJ2-2	TRBD1	CAWRDRATGELFF	TGTGCCTGGAGAGACAGGGCCACCGGGGAGCTGTTTTTT